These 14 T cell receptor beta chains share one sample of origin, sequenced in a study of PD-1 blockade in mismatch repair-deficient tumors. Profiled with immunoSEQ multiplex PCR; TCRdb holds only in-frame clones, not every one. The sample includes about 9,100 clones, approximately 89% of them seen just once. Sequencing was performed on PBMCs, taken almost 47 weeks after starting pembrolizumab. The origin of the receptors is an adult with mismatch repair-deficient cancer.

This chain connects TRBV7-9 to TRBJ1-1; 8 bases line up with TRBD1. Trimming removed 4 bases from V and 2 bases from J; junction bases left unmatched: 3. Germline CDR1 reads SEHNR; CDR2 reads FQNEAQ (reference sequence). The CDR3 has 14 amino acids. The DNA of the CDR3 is TGTGCCAGCAGCTGGGGACAGGCAAACACTGAAGCTTTCTTT. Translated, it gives CASSWGQANTEAFF.

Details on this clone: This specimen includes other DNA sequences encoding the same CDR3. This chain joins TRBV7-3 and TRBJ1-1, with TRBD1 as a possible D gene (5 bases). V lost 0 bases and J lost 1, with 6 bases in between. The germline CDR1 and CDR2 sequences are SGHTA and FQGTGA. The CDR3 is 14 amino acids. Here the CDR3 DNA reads TGTGCCAGCAGCTTAACGGGGGGGAACACTGAAGCTTTCTTT. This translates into CASSLTGGNTEAFF.

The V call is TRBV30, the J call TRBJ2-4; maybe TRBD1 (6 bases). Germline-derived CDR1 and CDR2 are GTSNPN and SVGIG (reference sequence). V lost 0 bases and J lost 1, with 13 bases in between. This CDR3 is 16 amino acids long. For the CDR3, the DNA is TGTGCCTGGAGTGTAAAGGGGGTTAGGGCCAAAAACATTCAGTACTTC. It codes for CAWSVKGVRAKNIQYF.

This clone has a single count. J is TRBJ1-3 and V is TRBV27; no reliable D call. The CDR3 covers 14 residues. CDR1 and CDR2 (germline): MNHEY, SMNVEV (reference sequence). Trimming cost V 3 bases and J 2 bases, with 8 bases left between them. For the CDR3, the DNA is TGTGCCAGCAGTTTGGGCAGAGCTGGAAACACCATATATTTT. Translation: CASSLGRAGNTIYF.

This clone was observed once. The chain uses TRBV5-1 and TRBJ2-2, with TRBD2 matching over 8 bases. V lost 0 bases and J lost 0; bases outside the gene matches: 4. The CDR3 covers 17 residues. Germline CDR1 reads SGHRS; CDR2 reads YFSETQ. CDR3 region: CASSLGFSGANTGELFF. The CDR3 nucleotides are TGCGCCAGCAGCTTGGGGTTTAGCGGGGCGAACACCGGGGAGCTGTTTTTT.

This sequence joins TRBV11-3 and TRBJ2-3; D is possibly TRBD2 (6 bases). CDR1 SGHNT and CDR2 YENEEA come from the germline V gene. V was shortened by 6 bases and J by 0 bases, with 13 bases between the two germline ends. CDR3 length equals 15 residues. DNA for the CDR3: TGTGCCAGCAGTGTCGGGGGTTTTAGCACAGATACGCAGTATTTT. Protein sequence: CASSVGGFSTDTQYF.

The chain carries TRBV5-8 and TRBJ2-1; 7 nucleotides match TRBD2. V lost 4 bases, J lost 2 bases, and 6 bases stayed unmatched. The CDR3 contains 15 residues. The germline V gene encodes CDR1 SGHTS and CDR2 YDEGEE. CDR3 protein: CASSAGRSPYNEQFF. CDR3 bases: TGTGCCAGCAGCGCCGGGAGGTCCCCCTACAATGAGCAGTTCTTC.

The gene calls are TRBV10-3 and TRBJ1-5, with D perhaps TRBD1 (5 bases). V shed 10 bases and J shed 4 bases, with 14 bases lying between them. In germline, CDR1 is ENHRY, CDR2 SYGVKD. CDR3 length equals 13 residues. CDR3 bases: TGTGCCACTCAACCAGCAGGGAATCAGCCCCAGCATTTT. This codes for CATQPAGNQPQHF.

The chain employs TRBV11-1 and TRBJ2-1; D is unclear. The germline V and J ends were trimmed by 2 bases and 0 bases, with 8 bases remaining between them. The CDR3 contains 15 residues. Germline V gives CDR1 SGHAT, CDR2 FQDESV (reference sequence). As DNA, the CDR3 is TGTGCCAGCAGCTTAAGTGCGAGCTCCTACAATGAGCAGTTCTTC. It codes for CASSLSASSYNEQFF.

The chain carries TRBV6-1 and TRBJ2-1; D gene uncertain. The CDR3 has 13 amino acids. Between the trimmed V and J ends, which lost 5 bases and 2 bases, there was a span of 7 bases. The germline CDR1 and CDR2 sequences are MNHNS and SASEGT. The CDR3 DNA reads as TGTGCCAGCAGTAGTGCGGCCTACAATGAGCAGTTCTTC. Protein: CASSSAAYNEQFF.

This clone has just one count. CDR3 region: CASSPQTGGYIQYF. CDR3 sequence (DNA): TGTGCCAGCAGCCCCCAGACAGGGGGGTACATTCAGTACTTC. The J gene is TRBJ2-4, the V gene TRBV11-2; 9 bases are shared with TRBD1. From germline, CDR1 is SGHAT and CDR2 FQNNGV. V shed 5 bases, J shed 8 bases, and the junction held 7 bases outside the gene matches. The CDR3 runs 14 residues.

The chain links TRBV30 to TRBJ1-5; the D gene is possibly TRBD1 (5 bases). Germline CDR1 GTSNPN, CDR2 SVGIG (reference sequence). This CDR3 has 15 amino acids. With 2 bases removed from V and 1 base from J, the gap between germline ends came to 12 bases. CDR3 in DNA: TGTGCCTGGAGTAACAGGTTGAGGAGCAATCAGCCCCAGCATTTT. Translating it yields CAWSNRLRSNQPQHF.

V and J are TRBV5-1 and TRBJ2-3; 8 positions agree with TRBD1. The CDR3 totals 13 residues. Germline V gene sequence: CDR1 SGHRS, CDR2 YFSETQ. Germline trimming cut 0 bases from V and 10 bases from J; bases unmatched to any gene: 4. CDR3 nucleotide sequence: TGCGCCAGCAGCTTGGGGACAGGGTCCCCGCAGTATTTT. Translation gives CASSLGTGSPQYF. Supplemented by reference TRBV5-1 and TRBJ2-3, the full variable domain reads KAGVTQTPRYLIKTRGQQVTLSCSPISGHRSVSWYQQTPGQGLQFLFEYFSETQRNKGNFPGRFSGRQFSNSRSEMNVSTLELGDSALYLCASSLGTGSPQYFGPGTRLTVL.

CDR3 sequence (DNA): TGTGCCAGCAGTACGGACTCTTGGACCCAGTACTTC. Translation: CASSTDSWTQYF. The chain has TRBV2 and TRBJ2-5; D is perhaps TRBD2 (5 bases). Germline assignment: CDR1 SNHLY and CDR2 FYNNEI. The germline V and J ends were trimmed by 5 bases and 7 bases, with 11 bases remaining between them. The CDR3 is 12 amino acids.